What follows describes a single T cell receptor beta chain. Its antigen remains unknown. UMIs accompanied the 5'RACE template switching by which TCR beta cDNA was made. TCRdb reprocessed the 5' RACE reads, with one entry per CDR3 protein and no DNA. Recorded here are some 110,000 distinct CDR3 sequences; the top ten clones represent about a fifth. The sample belongs to a study of T cells expressing NK-cell markers. At the level of the study: The eight sequenced donors comprised seven who were HCMV-seropositive and one who was seronegative. Findings and limits, study-wide: Roughly six donors showed dominant NKG2C+ clonotypes comprising about 1.0-7.0% of their CD8+ T cells. The leading position in the CD3+CD56-NKG2C+ fraction of a few donors also went to these clonotypes.

Specimen: blood T cells: a sorted CD56 or NKG2C T cell subset, CD4+ or CD8+ T cells, or bulk PBMC T cells (not recorded which). The sequence came from a woman aged 18 to 75 in good health.

CDR3 amino acids: CASSLYPLGEQFF. J is TRBJ2-1 and V is TRBV5-1; TCRdb's D call of TRBD1 is untestable without DNA. Germline CDR1 SGHRS, CDR2 YFSETQ. The length of the CDR3 is 13 residues. The whole variable domain, filled in from reference TRBV5-1 and TRBJ2-1, reads KAGVTQTPRYLIKTRGQQVTLSCSPISGHRSVSWYQQTPGQGLQFLFEYFSETQRNKGNFPGRFSGRQFSNSRSEMNVSTLELGDSALYLCASSLYPLGEQFFGPGTRLTVL.